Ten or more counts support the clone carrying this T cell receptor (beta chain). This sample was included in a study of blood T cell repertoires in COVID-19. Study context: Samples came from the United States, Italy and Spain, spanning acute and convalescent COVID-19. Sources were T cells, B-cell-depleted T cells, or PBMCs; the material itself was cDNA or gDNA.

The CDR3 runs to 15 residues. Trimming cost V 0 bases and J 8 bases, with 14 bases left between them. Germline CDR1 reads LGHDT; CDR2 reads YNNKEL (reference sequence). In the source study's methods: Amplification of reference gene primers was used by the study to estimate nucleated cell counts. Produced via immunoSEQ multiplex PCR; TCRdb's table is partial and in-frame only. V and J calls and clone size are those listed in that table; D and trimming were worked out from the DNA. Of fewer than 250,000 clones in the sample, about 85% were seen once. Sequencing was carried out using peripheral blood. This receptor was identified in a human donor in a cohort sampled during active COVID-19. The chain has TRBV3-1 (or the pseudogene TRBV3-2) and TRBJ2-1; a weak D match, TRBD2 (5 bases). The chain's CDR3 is CASSQDFSGSDEQFF. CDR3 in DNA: TGTGCCAGCAGCCAAGATTTCTCGGGGTCTGATGAGCAGTTCTTC.